This entry features one TCR beta chain sequence. The antigen remains undetermined. J was trimmed by 5 bases and V by 7 bases; bases with no gene match: 13. The CDR3 spans 15 residues. Germline V gene lookup returns CDR1 GTSNPN and CDR2 SVGIG (reference sequence). These data originate in a study of cytomegalovirus exposure and HLA in healthy donors. Study results and caveats: Specificity for CMV antigens was confirmed in vitro for a few of the CMV-associated chains. The listing of fewer than 200 TCR beta chains classed them as cytomegalovirus-associated. Researchers had no immune exposure information except CMV serostatus available.

Both 60 Vbeta primers and 13 Jbeta primers went into the PCR. Method: immunoSEQ multiplex PCR; TCRdb's copy keeps in-frame clones and lacks some. This sample yields about 190,000 clones, of which 70% to 80% are seen a single time; approximately 2% belongs to the top ten. Sequenced sample: PBMCs. The V call is TRBV30, the J call TRBJ2-5; 10 positions agree with TRBD2. The sequence was obtained from a woman in her thirties in good health and CMV-seropositive. CDR3 coding DNA: TGTGCCTCTCGGAGGAGCGGGGGGGCCTCCGAGACCCAGTACTTC. Amino acid sequence: CASRRSGGASETQYF.